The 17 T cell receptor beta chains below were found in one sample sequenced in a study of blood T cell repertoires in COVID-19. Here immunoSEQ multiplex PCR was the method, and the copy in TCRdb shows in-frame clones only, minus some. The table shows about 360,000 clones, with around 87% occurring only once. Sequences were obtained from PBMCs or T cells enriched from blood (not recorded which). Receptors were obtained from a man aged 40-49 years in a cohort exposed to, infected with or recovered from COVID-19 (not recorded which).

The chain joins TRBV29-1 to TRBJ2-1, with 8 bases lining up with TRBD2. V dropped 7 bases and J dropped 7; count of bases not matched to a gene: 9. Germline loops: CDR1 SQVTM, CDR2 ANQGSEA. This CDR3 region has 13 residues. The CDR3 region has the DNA TGCAGCGCCGGAGCGGGAGCTTCAAATGAGCAGTTCTTC. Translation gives CSAGAGASNEQFF.

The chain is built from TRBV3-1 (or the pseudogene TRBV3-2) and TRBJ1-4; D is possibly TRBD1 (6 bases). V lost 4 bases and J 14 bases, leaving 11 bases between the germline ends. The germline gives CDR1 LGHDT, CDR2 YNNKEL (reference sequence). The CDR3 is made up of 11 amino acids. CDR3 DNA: TGTGCCAGCAGCCCCGGGACACGGCTGTTTTTT. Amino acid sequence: CASSPGTRLFF.

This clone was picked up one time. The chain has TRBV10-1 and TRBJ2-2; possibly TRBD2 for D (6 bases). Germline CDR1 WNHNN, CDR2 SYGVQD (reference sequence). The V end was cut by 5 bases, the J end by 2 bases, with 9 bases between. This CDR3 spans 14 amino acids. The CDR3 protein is CASSRGGNTGELFF. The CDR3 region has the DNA TGCGCCAGCAGTCGGGGAGGCAACACCGGGGAGCTGTTTTTT.

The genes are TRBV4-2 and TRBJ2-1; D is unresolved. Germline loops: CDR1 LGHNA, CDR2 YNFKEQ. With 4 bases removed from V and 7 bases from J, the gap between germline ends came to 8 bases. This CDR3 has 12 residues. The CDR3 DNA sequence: TGTGCCAGCAGCCCCGCGAGAAATGAGCAGTTCTTC. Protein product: CASSPARNEQFF.

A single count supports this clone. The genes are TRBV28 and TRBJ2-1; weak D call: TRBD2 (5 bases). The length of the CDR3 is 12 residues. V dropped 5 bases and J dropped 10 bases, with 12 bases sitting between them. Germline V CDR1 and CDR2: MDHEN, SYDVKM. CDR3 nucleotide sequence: TGTGCCAGCAGTCCGAACAAGCGGGAGCAGTTCTTC. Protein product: CASSPNKREQFF.

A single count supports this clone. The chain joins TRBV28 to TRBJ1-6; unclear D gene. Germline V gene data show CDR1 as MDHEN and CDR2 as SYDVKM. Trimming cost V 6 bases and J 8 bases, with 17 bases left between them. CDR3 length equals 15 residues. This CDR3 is CASSPASSFYSPLHF. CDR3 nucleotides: TGTGCCAGCAGCCCTGCATCGAGTTTCTATTCACCCCTCCACTTT.

Here the CDR3 reads CASSTGSRGGTEAFF. The DNA for the CDR3 is TGTGCCAGTAGTACCGGGTCCAGGGGCGGAACTGAAGCTTTCTTT. J is TRBJ1-1 and V is TRBV19, with D possibly being TRBD1 (6 bases). The germline V gene encodes CDR1 LNHDA and CDR2 SQIVND (reference sequence). This CDR3 contains 15 residues. V was cut by 4 bases and J by 5 bases, with 17 bases left in between.

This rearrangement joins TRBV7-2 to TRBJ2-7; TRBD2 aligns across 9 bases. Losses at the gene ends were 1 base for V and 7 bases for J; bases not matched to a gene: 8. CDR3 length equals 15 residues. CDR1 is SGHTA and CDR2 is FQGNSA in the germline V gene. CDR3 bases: TGTGCCAGCAGCTTAGGATCCCAGGCGGGAGGGGAGCAGTACTTC. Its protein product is CASSLGSQAGGEQYF.

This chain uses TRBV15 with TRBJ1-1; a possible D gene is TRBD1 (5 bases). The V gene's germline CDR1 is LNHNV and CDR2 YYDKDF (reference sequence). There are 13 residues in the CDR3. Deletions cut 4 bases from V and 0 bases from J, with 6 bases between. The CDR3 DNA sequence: TGTGCCACCAGCACAGGGATGAACACTGAAGCTTTCTTT. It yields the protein CATSTGMNTEAFF.

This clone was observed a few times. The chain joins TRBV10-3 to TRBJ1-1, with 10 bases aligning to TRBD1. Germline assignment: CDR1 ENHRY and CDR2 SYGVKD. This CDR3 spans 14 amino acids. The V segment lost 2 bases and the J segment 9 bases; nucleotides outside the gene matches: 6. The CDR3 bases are TGTGCCATCAGTGAGCGCCTGGACAGGGGGAAAGCTTTCTTT. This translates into CAISERLDRGKAFF.

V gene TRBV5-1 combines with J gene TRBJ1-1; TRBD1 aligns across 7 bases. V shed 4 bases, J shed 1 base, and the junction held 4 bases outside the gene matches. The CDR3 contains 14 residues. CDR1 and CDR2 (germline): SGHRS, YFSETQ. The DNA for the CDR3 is TGCGCCAGCAGCGGGTGGACAGGGAACACTGAAGCTTTCTTT. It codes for CASSGWTGNTEAFF.

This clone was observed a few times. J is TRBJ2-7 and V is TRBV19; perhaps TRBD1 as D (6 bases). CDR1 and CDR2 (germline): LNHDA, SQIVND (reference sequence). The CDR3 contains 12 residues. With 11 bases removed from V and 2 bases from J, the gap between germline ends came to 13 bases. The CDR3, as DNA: TGTGCCTGGGGGCGTCTGCCCTACGAGCAGTACTTC. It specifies CAWGRLPYEQYF.

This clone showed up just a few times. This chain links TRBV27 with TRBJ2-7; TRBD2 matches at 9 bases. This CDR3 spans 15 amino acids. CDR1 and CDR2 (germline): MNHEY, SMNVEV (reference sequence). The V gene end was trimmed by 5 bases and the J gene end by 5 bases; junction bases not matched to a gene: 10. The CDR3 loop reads CASSLTAGGADEQYF. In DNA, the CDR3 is TGTGCCAGCAGTCTAACGGCGGGAGGGGCCGACGAGCAGTACTTC.

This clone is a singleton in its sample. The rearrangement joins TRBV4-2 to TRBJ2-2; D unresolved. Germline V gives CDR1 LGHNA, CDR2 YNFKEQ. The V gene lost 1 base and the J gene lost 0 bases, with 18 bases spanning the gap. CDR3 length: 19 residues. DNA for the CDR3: TGTGCCAGCAGCCAAGTTTCTCCGAAAGTAGCCGCGAACACCGGGGAGCTGTTTTTT. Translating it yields CASSQVSPKVAANTGELFF.

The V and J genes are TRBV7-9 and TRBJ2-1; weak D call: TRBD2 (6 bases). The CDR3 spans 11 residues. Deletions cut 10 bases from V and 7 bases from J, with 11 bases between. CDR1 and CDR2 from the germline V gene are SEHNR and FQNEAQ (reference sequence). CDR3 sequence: CAIAGRNEQFF. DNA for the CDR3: TGTGCCATCGCAGGGAGGAATGAGCAGTTCTTC. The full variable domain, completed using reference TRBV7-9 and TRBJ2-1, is DTGVSQNPRHKITKRGQNVTFRCDPISEHNRLYWYRQTLGQGPEFLTYFQNEAQLEKSRLLSDRFSAERPKGSFSTLEIQRTEQGDSAMYLCAIAGRNEQFFGPGTRLTVL.

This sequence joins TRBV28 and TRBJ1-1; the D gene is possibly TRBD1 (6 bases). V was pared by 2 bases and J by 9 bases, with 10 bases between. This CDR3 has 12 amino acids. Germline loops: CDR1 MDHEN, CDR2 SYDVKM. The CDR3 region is CASSLGGAKAFF. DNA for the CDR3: TGTGCCAGCAGTTTAGGGGGCGCGAAAGCTTTCTTT.

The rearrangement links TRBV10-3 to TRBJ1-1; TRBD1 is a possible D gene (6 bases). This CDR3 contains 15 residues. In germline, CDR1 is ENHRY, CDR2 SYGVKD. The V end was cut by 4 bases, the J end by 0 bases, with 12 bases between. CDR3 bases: TGTGCCATCAGTGGACAGCGGACAGTGAACACTGAAGCTTTCTTT. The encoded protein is CAISGQRTVNTEAFF.